The clone carrying this T cell receptor beta chain was seen ten or more times. In this cohort, patients with other autoimmune diseases, uncontrolled infections, pregnancy or lactation were excluded. Patients were diagnosed from clinical symptoms, serum thyroxine, TRAb, thyroid ultrasound and orbital computed tomography. This record comes from a study of Graves' ophthalmopathy and Graves' hyperthyroidism. In germline, CDR1 is LNHDA, CDR2 SQIVND (reference sequence). The CDR3 loop spans 15 amino acids. Between the trimmed V and J ends, which lost 4 bases and 0 bases, there was a span of 9 bases. Scientists amplified the TCR beta CDR3 regions from RNA transcripts. First-round RT-PCR employed HTBI primers, with a second-round multiplex PCR after it. From the multiplex PCR reads, TCRdb called clonotypes with MiXCR, one entry per CDR3 protein. In the table there are around 1,200,000 distinct CDR3 sequences, 35% to 45% of which are singletons.

This receptor was obtained from an adult man with Graves' hyperthyroidism. The chain uses TRBV19 and TRBJ1-4; no clear D. The sample consisted of peripheral blood or thyroid tissue (not recorded which). The CDR3 DNA is TGTGCCAGTAGTACTTTGACTGCAACTAATGAAAAACTGTTTTTT. This translates into CASSTLTATNEKLFF.